Listed below are T cell receptor beta chains from one sample, sequenced in a study of CD8+ T cells in alopecia areata. Generated by immunoSEQ multiplex PCR, the TCRdb table keeps only in-frame clones and is missing some. The data contain some 56,000 clones, over 95% of them singletons. The material was CD8+ T cells sorted from blood, obtained at week 0. All receptors derive from a human donor with alopecia areata. Each CDR3 is given with its conserved first and last residue. D genes are given only for firm matches.

D gene	J gene	V gene	CDR3 protein
TRBD2	TRBJ2-5	TRBV6-6	CASSYLRGYQETQYF
TRBD2	TRBJ2-1	TRBV4-1	CASSQSGTSAYNEQFF
TRBD1	TRBJ2-4	TRBV7-9	CASSPWTGLAKNIQYF
NA	TRBJ1-6	TRBV4-3	CASSQDRGRDSPLHF
NA	TRBJ2-2	TRBV23-1	CASSPGQTPNTGELFF
NA	TRBJ2-2	TRBV7-8	CASSFGGAELFF
TRBD1	TRBJ2-7	TRBV29-1	CSVAQTGSYEQYF
NA	TRBJ2-5	TRBV7-6	CASSLEMSGWETQYF
NA	TRBJ1-5	TRBV6-5	CASSYTGGGNQPQHF
NA	TRBJ2-1	TRBV7-9	CASVWGSSYNEQFF
TRBD1	TRBJ1-1	TRBV7-9	CASSTGQGWGEAFF
NA	TRBJ2-1	TRBV7-9	CASSPRTVGPFF
TRBD1	TRBJ2-5	TRBV11-3	CASSTRRQGDVRETQYF
NA	TRBJ1-6	TRBV4-3	CASSQDRAERSPLHF
TRBD1	TRBJ1-2	TRBV5-1	CASSPLPPGQGYYGYTF
NA	TRBJ2-5	TRBV9	CASSVDSGVGETQYF
TRBD1	TRBJ2-2	TRBV4-2	CASSQGTGLSFTGELFF
NA	TRBJ1-2	TRBV7-8	CASSPGREGSRDYGYTF
NA	TRBJ1-1	TRBV19	CASIPSLGFNTEAFF
NA	TRBJ2-3	TRBV6-6	CASSYSDSTDTQYF
TRBD1	TRBJ1-2	TRBV7-2	CASSLGARGRDGYTF
NA	TRBJ2-2	TRBV5-1	CASTHSAYTGELFF
TRBD1	TRBJ2-7	TRBV7-8	CASSTTGFIWETSYEQYF
TRBD2	TRBJ2-7	TRBV4-3	CASSQDYAGGGEQYF
NA	TRBJ1-5	TRBV27	CASRAWGPNQPQHF
NA	TRBJ1-1	TRBV7-2	CASSLMVPRFTEAFF
NA	TRBJ1-5	TRBV4-2	CASSQAFDSNQPQHF
NA	TRBJ2-7	TRBV30	CASHGGFYEQYF
TRBD2	TRBJ2-2	TRBV4-3	CASSQDQAGEVTGELFF
TRBD2	TRBJ2-3	TRBV27	CASSLRGGVPDTQYF
TRBD1	TRBJ1-5	TRBV19	CASSIWTGASQPQHF
NA	TRBJ2-3	TRBV10-3	CAISESSGDTQYF
TRBD1	TRBJ1-2	TRBV7-3	CASSLTGDRGDGYTF
TRBD2	TRBJ2-7	TRBV5-4	CASSGDPGLVGEQYF
TRBD2	TRBJ2-1	TRBV27	CASSLQLPSLRTSGGSYNEQFF
TRBD2	TRBJ2-3	TRBV7-2	CASSLERGGWDTQYF